This paragraph covers one T cell receptor (beta chain) sequence. J was trimmed by 7 bases and V by 4 bases; bases with no gene match: 10. This CDR3 comprises 16 residues. From germline, CDR1 is LGHNA and CDR2 YNFKEQ. The data were taken from a study of blood T cell repertoires in COVID-19. The assay was immunoSEQ multiplex PCR, and TCRdb's table has in-frame clones only and misses some. The sample contains some 140,000 clones, 60% to 80% of which appear only once. The rearrangement joins TRBV4-2 to TRBJ2-1, with 10 bases matching TRBD2. The sequence derives from a man in his sixties who had recovered from COVID-19. What was sequenced was peripheral blood. The CDR3: CASSPSMGLARNEQFF. CDR3 nucleotides: TGTGCCAGCAGCCCGTCCATGGGACTAGCGAGAAATGAGCAGTTCTTC.